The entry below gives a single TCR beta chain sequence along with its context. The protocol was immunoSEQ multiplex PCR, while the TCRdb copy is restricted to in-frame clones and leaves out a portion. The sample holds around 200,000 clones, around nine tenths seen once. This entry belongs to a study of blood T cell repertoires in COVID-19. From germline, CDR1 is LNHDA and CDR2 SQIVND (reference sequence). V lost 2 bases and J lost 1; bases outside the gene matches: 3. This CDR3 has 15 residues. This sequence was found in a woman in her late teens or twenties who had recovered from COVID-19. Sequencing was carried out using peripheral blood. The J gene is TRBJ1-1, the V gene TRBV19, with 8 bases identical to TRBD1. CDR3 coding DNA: TGTGCCAGTAGTATAAGGGGACAGGCGAACACTGAAGCTTTCTTT. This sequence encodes CASSIRGQANTEAFF.